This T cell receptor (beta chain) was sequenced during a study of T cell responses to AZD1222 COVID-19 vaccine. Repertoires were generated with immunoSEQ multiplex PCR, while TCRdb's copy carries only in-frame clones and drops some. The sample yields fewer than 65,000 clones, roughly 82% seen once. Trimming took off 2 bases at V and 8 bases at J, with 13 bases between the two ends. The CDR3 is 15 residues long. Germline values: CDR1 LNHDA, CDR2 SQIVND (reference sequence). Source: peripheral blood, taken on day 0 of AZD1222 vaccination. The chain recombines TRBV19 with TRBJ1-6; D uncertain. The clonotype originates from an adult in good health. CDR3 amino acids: CASSITFGSDSPLHF. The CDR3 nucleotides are TGTGCCAGTAGTATAACTTTTGGAAGTGATTCACCCCTCCACTTT.